The 29 T cell receptor beta chains presented below share a single source sample, sequenced in a study of blood T cells in healthy people across ages. A second roughly 7 to 12 cycle PCR used barcoded and J-beta primers. TCRdb re-analysed the 5' RACE reads in MiXCR, keeping a single row per CDR3 protein. The table records 780,000 or so distinct CDR3 sequences, 25% of them present only once. This sample was shared with a second study, whose subject was T cells of mothers and their children.

The sequenced material came from blood. These receptors all come from a boy aged 5-17 years in good health.

The chain employs TRBV5-1 and TRBJ2-2; 7 nucleotides agree with TRBD1. V was pared by 0 bases and J by 1 base, with 3 bases of the junction left unmatched. Looked up from germline, CDR1 is SGHRS and CDR2 is YFSETQ. This CDR3 is 16 amino acids long. For the CDR3, the DNA is TGCGCCAGCAGCTTGGCAGCAGGGGGGAACACCGGGGAGCTGTTTTTT. Amino acids: CASSLAAGGNTGELFF. Looking up the rest from reference TRBV5-1 and TRBJ2-2 gives the full variable domain: KAGVTQTPRYLIKTRGQQVTLSCSPISGHRSVSWYQQTPGQGLQFLFEYFSETQRNKGNFPGRFSGRQFSNSRSEMNVSTLELGDSALYLCASSLAAGGNTGELFFGEGSRLTVL.

J is TRBJ2-5 and V is TRBV27; a weak D match, TRBD2 (7 bases). The end of the DNA aligns better with TRBJ2-1, so the J call may be wrong. Germline loops: CDR1 MNHEY, CDR2 SMNVEV (reference sequence). This CDR3 region has 14 residues. The CDR3 DNA reads as TGTGCCAGCAGGCCAATTAGGGGGGGCTATGAGCAGTTCTTC. Its translation: CASRPIRGGYEQFF.

This clonotype was detected a few times. For the CDR3, the DNA is TGTGCCAGCAGCCGCACGGCGGGGGCGGAGACCCAGTACTTC. It translates to CASSRTAGAETQYF. The rearrangement links TRBV3-1 to TRBJ2-5, with TRBD2 as a possible D gene (7 bases). Germline-derived CDR1 and CDR2 are LGHDT and YNNKEL (reference sequence). The ends were cut back, 4 bases at V and 5 bases at J, with 14 bases in the middle. CDR3 length: 14 amino acids.

This clonotype occurred a few times. V usage is TRBV7-2 and J usage is TRBJ1-4, with TRBD1 matching 8 bases. J gave up 2 bases and V 5 bases, and 4 bases lay outside the gene matches. The CDR3 has 15 residues. In germline, CDR1 is SGHTA, CDR2 FQGNSA. The chain's CDR3 is CASSPRGPTNEKLFF. CDR3 nucleotides: TGTGCCAGCAGCCCCAGGGGGCCGACTAATGAAAAACTGTTTTTT.

This sequence joins TRBV5-1 and TRBJ2-1; 14 bases fit TRBD2. The CDR3 is 16 residues long. CDR1 and CDR2 (germline): SGHRS, YFSETQ. V lost 3 bases to trimming and J lost 9 bases; unmatched junction nucleotides: 8. The DNA for the CDR3 is TGCGCCAGCAGCTCCCCGACTAGCGGGAGGGCCATTGAGCAGTTCTTC. Translating gives CASSSPTSGRAIEQFF.

In this sample, this clonotype turned up a few times. V is TRBV4-3 and J is TRBJ2-2, with D uncertain. Germline loops: CDR1 LGHNA, CDR2 YSLEER. V lost 0 bases to trimming and J lost 6 bases, with 5 bases between them. The CDR3 spans 13 residues. The DNA of the CDR3 is TGCGCCAGCAGCCAAGAGACCCCCGGGGAGCTGTTTTTT. Translated, it gives CASSQETPGELFF.

The table lists this clonotype with a few counts. The chain joins TRBV7-9 to TRBJ2-5, with a tentative D call TRBD2 (6 bases). The J call may be incorrect, as the DNA end agrees better with TRBJ2-7. The CDR3 sequence is 15 residues long. The germline V gene has CDR1 SEHNR and CDR2 FQNEAQ (reference sequence). The CDR3 coding sequence is TGTGCCAGCAGCCTCCAGGGAGGTACGTCCTACGAGCAGTACTTC. Translated, it gives CASSLQGGTSYEQYF.

V gene TRBV4-3 combines with J gene TRBJ2-3; 7 bases align to TRBD1. The J segment lost 0 bases and the V segment lost 5 bases, leaving 2 bases of the junction unmatched. CDR3 size: 14 residues. Germline V gene lookup returns CDR1 LGHNA and CDR2 YSLEER. Here the CDR3 DNA reads TGCGCCAGCAGCATGGACAGGAGCACAGATACGCAGTATTTT. Translation gives CASSMDRSTDTQYF.

Regarding this clonotype: This may stem from a read error, because a much larger clone lies one nucleotide away. The J gene is TRBJ2-5, the V gene TRBV29-1, with 12 bases matching TRBD2. Germline assignment: CDR1 SQVTM and CDR2 ANQGSEA. CDR3 length: 13 residues. Losses at the gene ends were 6 bases for V and 5 bases for J; bases not matched to a gene: 4. CDR3 protein: CSVGLAGNETQYF. The CDR3 DNA follows: TGCAGCGTCGGACTAGCGGGGAATGAGACCCAGTACTTC. Looking up the rest from reference TRBV29-1 and TRBJ2-5 gives the full variable domain: SAVISQKPSRDICQRGTSLTIQCQVDSQVTMMFWYRQQPGQSLTLIATANQGSEATYESGFVIDKFPISRPNLTFSTLTVSNMSPEDSSIYLCSVGLAGNETQYFGPGTRLLVL.

In this sample, this clonotype turned up a few times. The chain is built from TRBV4-3 and TRBJ2-5; the D call may be TRBD1 or TRBD2 (5 bases each). Per the germline V gene, CDR1 is LGHNA and CDR2 is YSLEER. V was clipped by 0 bases and J by 2 bases, with 16 bases between them. This CDR3 comprises 17 residues. The CDR3, as DNA: TGCGCCAGCAGCCAAGATAAATCCGGGGCAGGTCAAGAGACCCAGTACTTC. Translation gives CASSQDKSGAGQETQYF.

This clonotype was seen many times. The V and J genes are TRBV29-1 and TRBJ2-5, with 8 bases aligning to TRBD1. The ends lost 2 bases at V and 5 bases at J; junction bases unmatched: 7. Germline CDR1 reads SQVTM; CDR2 reads ANQGSEA. The length of the CDR3 is 14 residues. The CDR3 reads CSVEKGQGGETQYF. CDR3 sequence (DNA): TGCAGCGTTGAAAAAGGACAGGGTGGTGAGACCCAGTACTTC.

Here the CDR3 reads CSAGAMGLAGGLDDNEQFF. CDR3 sequence (DNA): TGCAGTGCTGGTGCCATGGGACTAGCGGGAGGTCTGGACGACAATGAGCAGTTCTTC. This chain links TRBV20-1 with TRBJ2-1; 15 bases map to TRBD2. Germline V lookup: CDR1 DFQATT, CDR2 SNEGSKA (reference sequence). With 5 bases clipped from V and 5 bases from J, the junction kept 16 bases outside the gene matches. The CDR3 runs 19 residues.

This clonotype turned up a few times. This sequence joins TRBV7-8 and TRBJ2-5; TRBD1 or TRBD2 may be the D gene (5 bases each). The germline V and J ends were trimmed by 6 bases and 1 base, with 9 bases remaining between them. Germline lookup yields CDR1 SGHVS and CDR2 FQNEAQ. CDR3 length equals 13 residues. CDR3 protein: CASRGRIQETQYF. The CDR3 bases are TGTGCCAGCAGGGGACGGATCCAAGAGACCCAGTACTTC.

The rearrangement uses TRBV2 and TRBJ2-7; TRBD2 might be the D (5 bases). The germline V gene has CDR1 SNHLY and CDR2 FYNNEI. V was pared by 1 base and J by 7 bases, with 14 bases between. There are 14 residues in the CDR3. Here the CDR3 DNA reads TGTGCCAGCAGTGAAGGAGGGAAAGTTGGAGAGCAGTACTTC. This translates into CASSEGGKVGEQYF.

This clonotype was detected a few times. The V and J genes are TRBV28 and TRBJ2-5; D is undetermined. The closer fit of TRBJ2-7 to the DNA end suggests the J call may be wrong. The CDR3 is made up of 11 amino acids. CDR1 is MDHEN and CDR2 is SYDVKM in the germline V gene. CDR3 in amino acids: CASSSVNEQYF. The CDR3 nucleotides are TGTGCCAGCAGTTCGGTGAACGAGCAGTACTTC.

CDR3 in amino acids: CASSKSPPQGHYEQYF. The CDR3 DNA is TGTGCCAGCAGCAAATCCCCGCCTCAGGGCCACTACGAGCAGTACTTC. The J gene is TRBJ2-7, the V gene TRBV21-1; the tabulated D call, TRBD2, remains unverified against the DNA. TRBV21-1 represents a pseudogene. The CDR3 is 16 residues long.

This clonotype was seen a handful of times. The chain couples TRBV20-1 to TRBJ1-1, with D maybe TRBD1 (5 bases). Trimming took 0 bases from V and 5 from J, leaving 19 bases between them. This CDR3 region has 16 residues. Germline CDR1 reads DFQATT; CDR2 reads SNEGSKA (reference sequence). In nucleotides, the CDR3 is TGCAGTGCTAGAGATTTGGAGCAAATGGGGGTAACTGAAGCTTTCTTT. Residues: CSARDLEQMGVTEAFF.

This clonotype appeared a few times. J is TRBJ2-7 and V is TRBV7-2, with D possibly being TRBD1 (5 bases). Germline V gene data show CDR1 as SGHTA and CDR2 as FQGNSA. Between the trimmed V and J ends, which lost 0 bases and 2 bases, there was a span of 11 bases. The CDR3 contains 15 residues. The DNA for the CDR3 is TGTGCCAGCAGCTTAGCAGGGGCCGAACCCTACGAGCAGTACTTC. Its protein product is CASSLAGAEPYEQYF.

This clonotype was counted only a few times. V usage is TRBV7-9 and J usage is TRBJ1-1; D uncertain. Germline lookup yields CDR1 SEHNR and CDR2 FQNEAQ (reference sequence). V was cut by 0 bases and J by 0 bases, with 5 bases left in between. The length of the CDR3 is 14 residues. In nucleotides, the CDR3 is TGTGCCAGCAGCTTAGCGAACATGAACACTGAAGCTTTCTTT. Translation gives CASSLANMNTEAFF. Supplemented by reference TRBV7-9 and TRBJ1-1, the full variable domain reads DTGVSQNPRHKITKRGQNVTFRCDPISEHNRLYWYRQTLGQGPEFLTYFQNEAQLEKSRLLSDRFSAERPKGSFSTLEIQRTEQGDSAMYLCASSLANMNTEAFFGQGTRLTVV.

This clonotype came up a few times. The chain combines TRBV6-6 with TRBJ2-7; 11 positions match TRBD2. V shed 6 bases and J 5 bases; nucleotides not matched to a gene: 12. There are 16 residues in the CDR3. In germline, CDR1 is MNHNY, CDR2 SVGAGI (reference sequence). CDR3 region: CASRGKTSGSFHEQYF. The CDR3 region has the DNA TGTGCCAGCAGGGGAAAAACTAGCGGGAGCTTCCACGAGCAGTACTTC.

The V and J genes are TRBV27 and TRBJ2-7; weak D call: TRBD1 (6 bases). V was pared by 4 bases and J by 3 bases, with 10 bases between. CDR1 MNHEY and CDR2 SMNVEV come from the germline V gene (reference sequence). The CDR3 contains 13 residues. The CDR3 DNA reads TGTGCCAGCAGTTATCGGGACAACTACGAGCAGTACTTC. Its protein product is CASSYRDNYEQYF.

This clonotype was seen a few times. The V call is TRBV28, the J call TRBJ2-7; D may be TRBD1 (6 bases). The V and J ends lost 8 bases and 0 bases respectively, with 14 bases between them. Germline V lookup: CDR1 MDHEN, CDR2 SYDVKM. The CDR3 length is 14 residues. The CDR3 here is CASCRRGTSYEQYF. In nucleotides, the CDR3 is TGTGCCAGCTGCAGAAGGGGGACCTCCTACGAGCAGTACTTC. Using reference TRBV28 and TRBJ2-7 for the parts outside the CDR3, the full variable domain is DVKVTQSSRYLVKRTGEKVFLECVQDMDHENMFWYRQDPGLGLRLIYFSYDVKMKEKGDIPEGYSVSREKKERFSLILESASTNQTSMYLCASCRRGTSYEQYFGPGTRLTVT.

The rearrangement uses TRBV3-1 and TRBJ1-6, with TRBD1 as a possible D gene (5 bases). Germline CDR1 is LGHDT and CDR2 is YNNKEL (reference sequence). Between the trimmed V and J ends, which lost 4 bases and 7 bases, there was a span of 17 bases. CDR3 size: 16 residues. The DNA for the CDR3 is TGTGCCAGCAGCCCACTGAGTGGGACGGCGAATTCACCCCTCCACTTT. It codes for CASSPLSGTANSPLHF.

V usage is TRBV27 and J usage is TRBJ2-7; TRBD1 or TRBD2 may be the D gene (6 bases each). CDR3 size: 16 residues. Trimming took off 8 bases at V and 3 bases at J, with 23 bases between the two ends. Germline V lookup: CDR1 MNHEY, CDR2 SMNVEV (reference sequence). CDR3: CASWRAGQGANYEQYF. CDR3 DNA: TGTGCCAGCTGGAGGGCGGGACAAGGGGCCAACTACGAGCAGTACTTC.

The gene calls are TRBV20-1 and TRBJ2-1; the match to TRBD1 covers 8 bases. The CDR3 is made up of 14 amino acids. With V trimmed by 4 bases and J by 6 bases, 8 bases remained unmatched. CDR1 and CDR2 (germline): DFQATT, SNEGSKA (reference sequence). The CDR3 loop reads CSAKPDREVNEQFF. The CDR3 DNA follows: TGCAGTGCTAAACCGGACAGGGAGGTCAATGAGCAGTTCTTC.

The table lists this clonotype with many counts. V gene TRBV12-3 or TRBV12-4 combines with J gene TRBJ1-2; D perhaps matches TRBD1 (5 bases). CDR3 length: 14 amino acids. The ends were cut back, 6 bases at V and 4 bases at J, with 15 bases in the middle. In nucleotides, the CDR3 is TGTGCCAGCAGCCTCGGGACGGAACTCTATGGCTACACCTTC. This translates into CASSLGTELYGYTF.

The V call is TRBV27, the J call TRBJ2-1; D unclear. From germline, CDR1 is MNHEY and CDR2 SMNVEV (reference sequence). The CDR3 covers 13 residues. The V gene lost 3 bases and the J gene lost 9 bases, with 12 bases spanning the gap. The CDR3 DNA reads as TGTGCCAGCAGTTTGGGTAGCCCGGGTGAGCAGTTCTTC. This encodes CASSLGSPGEQFF.

V and J are TRBV6-5 and TRBJ1-2; D gene unclear. The CDR3 consists of 12 residues. V lost 5 bases to trimming and J lost 8 bases, with 12 bases between them. Germline CDR1 and CDR2: MNHEY and SVGAGI. The CDR3 coding sequence is TGTGCCAGCAGTCTCTACCCGGGGGGCTACACCTTC. It encodes CASSLYPGGYTF.

The V call is TRBV9, the J call TRBJ1-1, with 9 bases identical to TRBD1. Unmatched junction bases numbered 3, after V lost 3 bases and J lost 3 bases. This CDR3 is built from 14 residues. Germline V gives CDR1 SGDLS, CDR2 YYNGEE. The CDR3 sequence: CASSEGTGYTEAFF. The CDR3 DNA reads as TGTGCCAGCAGCGAGGGGACAGGGTACACTGAAGCTTTCTTT.